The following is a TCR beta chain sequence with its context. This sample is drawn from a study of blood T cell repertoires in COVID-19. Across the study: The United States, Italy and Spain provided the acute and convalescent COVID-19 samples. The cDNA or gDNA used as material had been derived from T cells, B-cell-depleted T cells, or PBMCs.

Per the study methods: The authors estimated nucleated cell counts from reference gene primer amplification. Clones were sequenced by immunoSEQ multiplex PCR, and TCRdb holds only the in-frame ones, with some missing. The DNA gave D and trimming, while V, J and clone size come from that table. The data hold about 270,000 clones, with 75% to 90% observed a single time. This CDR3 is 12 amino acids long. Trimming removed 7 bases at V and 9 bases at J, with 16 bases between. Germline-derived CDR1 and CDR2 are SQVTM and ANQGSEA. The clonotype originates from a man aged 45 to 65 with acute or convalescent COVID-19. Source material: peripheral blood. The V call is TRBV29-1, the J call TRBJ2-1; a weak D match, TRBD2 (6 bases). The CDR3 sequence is CSAHMGGGEQFF. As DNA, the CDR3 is TGCAGCGCACATATGGGGGGAGGTGAGCAGTTCTTC.